Listed below are T cell receptor beta chains from one sample, sequenced in a study of blood T cell repertoires in COVID-19. Libraries were prepared by immunoSEQ multiplex PCR; TCRdb keeps only in-frame clonotypes and omits some of them. In the table there are about 150,000 clones, approximately 91% of which are singletons. Sequencing was carried out using peripheral blood. The receptors come from a man between 18 and 29 years old with COVID-19, enrolled during active disease. CDR3s include the opening cysteine and the closing phenylalanine or tryptophan. D genes are given only for firm matches. Size is omitted from some rows. Given values are once, few, many or a class for expanded clones.

V	D	J	size	DNA	CDR3
TRBV6-2/TRBV6-3	NA	TRBJ1-6	NA	TGTGCCAGCAGTTACGGGCGTCCAGTTAATTCACCCCTCCACTTT	CASSYGRPVNSPLHF
TRBV18	TRBD2	TRBJ2-7	NA	TGTGCCAGCTCACCAAAATTTGCTAGCGGGGGGTTCCGTTTCATACACTACGAGCAGTACTTC	CASSPKFASGGFRFIHYEQYF
TRBV5-4	NA	TRBJ2-1	NA	TGTGCCAGCAGCTACGGACAGTACAATGAGCAGTTCTTC	CASSYGQYNEQFF
TRBV5-6	NA	TRBJ2-7	NA	TGTGCCAGCAGCTTGACCCGTCCGGACAGCTACTACGAGCAGTACTTC	CASSLTRPDSYYEQYF
TRBV6-4	NA	TRBJ2-1	NA	TGTGCCAGCAGTGACGGGCAGAATGAGCAGTTCTTC	CASSDGQNEQFF
TRBV5-8	NA	TRBJ1-1	NA	TGTGCCAGCAACTTCTTCCGGGAGATCACTGAAGCTTTCTTT	CASNFFREITEAFF
TRBV19	TRBD1	TRBJ1-4	NA	TGTGCCAGTAGCCCAGGGGGCCGGGGGTATGAAAAACTGTTTTTT	CASSPGGRGYEKLFF
TRBV5-4	NA	TRBJ2-1	NA	TGTGCCAGCAGAAGCGGACAGTTTAATGAGCAGTTCTTC	CASRSGQFNEQFF
TRBV19	TRBD2	TRBJ2-7	once	TGTGCCAGTAGTAGCGGGAGCTCCTACGAGCAGTACTTC	CASSSGSSYEQYF
TRBV28	NA	TRBJ1-6	once	TGTGCCAGCAGGCCGGACAGAAATAATTCACCCCTCCACTTT	CASRPDRNNSPLHF
TRBV27	TRBD1	TRBJ2-2	NA	TGTGCCAGCAGTTTATGGCAGGGGGCGATCGGGGAGCTGTTTTTT	CASSLWQGAIGELFF
TRBV9	TRBD2	TRBJ2-5	NA	TGTGCCAGCAGCGTAGGGCCGGAAATCGCGGGAGGAGGGGAGACCCAGTACTTC	CASSVGPEIAGGGETQYF
TRBV28	TRBD2	TRBJ2-7	NA	TGTGCCAGCAGGGTGACTAGCGCCGGCTACGAGCAGTACTTC	CASRVTSAGYEQYF
TRBV28	NA	TRBJ1-5	NA	TGTGCCAGCAGTTTGTGGGGGCGGGGGAGCAATCAGCCCCAGCATTTT	CASSLWGRGSNQPQHF
TRBV10-3	NA	TRBJ1-5	NA	TGTGCCATCAGTGAGATGGGGGCGAGGAATCAGCCCCAGCATTTT	CAISEMGARNQPQHF
TRBV6-5	NA	TRBJ2-7	NA	TGTGCCACCGTACCCGCCCGCTCGAGCGGCGAGCAGTACTTC	CATVPARSSGEQYF
TRBV7-9	NA	TRBJ1-3	NA	TGTGCCAGCAGCTTCCACACGGGCACCATATATTTT	CASSFHTGTIYF
TRBV5-6	NA	TRBJ2-7	NA	TGTGCCAGCACCGTAGCGATCCCTGCCTACGAGCAGTACTTC	CASTVAIPAYEQYF
TRBV11-2	TRBD1	TRBJ1-2	NA	TGTGCCAGCAGCGACAGGACAGGGCATGGCTACACCTTC	CASSDRTGHGYTF
TRBV6-4	NA	TRBJ1-1	NA	TGTGCCAGCAGCCTTACTAGCGACACTGAAGCTTTCTTT	CASSLTSDTEAFF
TRBV10-3	TRBD2	TRBJ2-1	NA	TGTGCCATCAGTGAGCGGGGAGGGGCTAGCGGACCAGCGGTGCAGTTCTTC	CAISERGGASGPAVQFF
TRBV15	NA	TRBJ1-2	NA	TGTGCCACCAGCAGAGATCGGGTCACCCTATATGGCTACACCTTC	CATSRDRVTLYGYTF
TRBV30	TRBD1	TRBJ1-2	once	TGTGCCTGGAGTGTTGAGGGGGCGGGTGGCTACACCTTC	CAWSVEGAGGYTF
TRBV30	NA	TRBJ1-4	NA	TGTGCCTGGAGACCTCTGGGCTTGAGAAATGAAAAACTGCTTTTT	CAWRPLGLRNEKLLF
TRBV27	TRBD1	TRBJ1-6	NA	TGTGCCAGCAGTGCTCGACAGGGTAGATCACCCCTCCACTTT	CASSARQGRSPLHF
TRBV30	TRBD1	TRBJ1-1	NA	TGTGCCTGGAGTCCATACAGGGGGCCTAACCCTGAAGCTTTCTTT	CAWSPYRGPNPEAFF
TRBV3-1/TRBV3-2	TRBD2	TRBJ2-1	once	TGTGCCAGCAGCCGCGGGCGGGAGGGCTACAATGAGCAGTTCTTC	CASSRGREGYNEQFF
TRBV19	NA	TRBJ2-7	NA	TGTGCCAGTAGTATTGTGACGGGCGAGCAGTACTTC	CASSIVTGEQYF
TRBV27	NA	TRBJ1-2	NA	TGTGCCAGCAGTTTAATATCAGGGGTCTATGGCTACACCTTC	CASSLISGVYGYTF
TRBV28	TRBD2	TRBJ2-2	NA	TGTGCCAGCAGTCCCCCGTTATGGGGGAGGGGTAACACCGGGGAGCTGTTTTTT	CASSPPLWGRGNTGELFF
TRBV5-6	NA	TRBJ2-1	NA	TGTGCCAGCACCCGGAGGGTGTGGGAGTCCTACAATGAGCAGTTCTTC	CASTRRVWESYNEQFF
TRBV9	NA	TRBJ1-2	NA	TGTGCCAGCACCACCGGGGTCCATGGCTACACCTTC	CASTTGVHGYTF
TRBV6-2/TRBV6-3	NA	TRBJ2-1	NA	TGTGCCAGCAGTCCCGGTGGAGCGGATTACAATGAGCAGTTCTTC	CASSPGGADYNEQFF
TRBV2	NA	TRBJ1-1	NA	TGTGCCAGCAGTTTCCAGTGGCGGGGCACTGAAGCTTTCTTT	CASSFQWRGTEAFF
TRBV18	NA	TRBJ1-3	NA	TGTGCCAGCTCACCACCCTCGGAGAACACCATATATTTT	CASSPPSENTIYF
TRBV15	NA	TRBJ2-7	once	TGTGCCACCAGCAGGGAAGACAAGACCTCCTACGAGCAGTACTTC	CATSREDKTSYEQYF